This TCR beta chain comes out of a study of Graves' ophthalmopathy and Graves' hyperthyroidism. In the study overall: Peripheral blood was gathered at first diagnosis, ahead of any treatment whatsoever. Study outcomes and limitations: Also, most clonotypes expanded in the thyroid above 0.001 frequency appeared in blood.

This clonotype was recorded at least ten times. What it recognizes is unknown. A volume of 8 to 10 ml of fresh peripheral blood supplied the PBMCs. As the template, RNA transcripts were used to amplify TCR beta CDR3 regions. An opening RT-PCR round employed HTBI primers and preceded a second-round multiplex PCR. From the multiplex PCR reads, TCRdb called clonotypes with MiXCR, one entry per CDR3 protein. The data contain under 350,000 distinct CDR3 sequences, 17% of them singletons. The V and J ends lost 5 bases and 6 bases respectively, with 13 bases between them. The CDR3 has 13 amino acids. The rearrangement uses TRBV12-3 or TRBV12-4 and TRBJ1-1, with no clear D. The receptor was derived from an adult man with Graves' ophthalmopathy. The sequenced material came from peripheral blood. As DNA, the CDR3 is TGTGCCAGCAGTCCAGACTTGTTCCCTGAAGCTTTCTTT. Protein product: CASSPDLFPEAFF.